The clone carrying this T cell receptor (beta chain) was detected a few times. Trimming pared 6 bases from V and 0 bases from J, leaving 12 bases between. The CDR3 length is 14 residues. Germline CDR1 and CDR2: DFQATT and SNEGSKA (reference sequence). The sample belongs to a study of blood T cells in healthy people across ages. Together with a sample-barcoded 5' primer, a J-beta primer mix was included in a second PCR lasting about 7 to 12 cycles. TCRdb fed the 5' RACE reads into MiXCR, producing one record per CDR3 protein. Of hundreds of thousands of distinct CDR3 sequences listed, less than 25% are singletons. This sample was also put to use in a study of T cells of mothers and their children. That work adds: All RNA that had been extracted was used for cDNA synthesis at 1.5 ug per 15 ul.

This chain links TRBV20-1 with TRBJ2-4; D is perhaps TRBD2 (5 bases). The sequence derives from a boy aged 10-17 years in good health. Sequencing was performed on blood. CDR3 protein: CSAWELGAKNIQYF. Here the CDR3 DNA reads TGCAGTGCGTGGGAGCTGGGAGCCAAAAACATTCAGTACTTC.